The 24 T cell receptor beta chains below come from one sample, sequenced in a study of cytomegalovirus exposure and HLA in healthy donors. The PCR employed 60 Vbeta primers together with 13 Jbeta primers. Libraries were prepared by immunoSEQ multiplex PCR; TCRdb keeps only in-frame clonotypes and omits some of them. The sample includes about 110,000 clones, over 70% of them seen just once. The sample comprised PBMCs. Every receptor here comes from a female donor in good health and CMV-seronegative.

This chain links TRBV27 with TRBJ2-1; 12 nucleotides line up with TRBD2. V lost 6 bases and J lost 0; bases outside the gene matches: 21. The germline V gene has CDR1 MNHEY and CDR2 SMNVEV (reference sequence). CDR3 length: 22 residues. DNA for the CDR3: TGTGCCAGCAGGCCACTGCTTCTAGGACTAGCGGGACTGAATAGCTCCTACAATGAGCAGTTCTTC. Encoded protein: CASRPLLLGLAGLNSSYNEQFF.

The chain is built from TRBV9 and TRBJ2-2; D might be TRBD2 (6 bases). Trimming took 1 base from V and 6 from J, leaving 13 bases between them. Germline V gene data show CDR1 as SGDLS and CDR2 as YYNGEE. This CDR3 has 15 amino acids. CDR3 sequence reads: CASSVRSAGSGELFF. The CDR3 nucleotides read TGTGCCAGCAGCGTAAGATCTGCGGGATCCGGGGAGCTGTTTTTT. Full variable domain (rest looked up from reference TRBV9 and TRBJ2-2): DSGVTQTPKHLITATGQRVTLRCSPRSGDLSVYWYQQSLDQGLQFLIQYYNGEERAKGNILERFSAQQFPDLHSELNLSSLELGDSALYFCASSVRSAGSGELFFGEGSRLTVL.

The chain uses TRBV5-8 and TRBJ2-1; possibly TRBD1 for D (5 bases). The CDR3 sequence is 16 residues long. Deletions cut 0 bases from V and 6 bases from J, with 16 bases between. Germline assignment: CDR1 SGHTS and CDR2 YDEGEE. The CDR3 nucleotides are TGTGCCAGCAGCTTGGCCGTTCGGCTAACAGGCAATGAGCAGTTCTTC. This translates into CASSLAVRLTGNEQFF.

The chain has TRBV9 and TRBJ2-1, with a possible D match to TRBD2 (6 bases). V dropped 0 bases and J dropped 7 bases, with 14 bases sitting between them. This CDR3 spans 15 amino acids. The germline V gene encodes CDR1 SGDLS and CDR2 YYNGEE. The CDR3 region is CASSVGPSGGNEQFF. CDR3 nucleotide sequence: TGTGCCAGCAGCGTAGGGCCCTCTGGAGGGAATGAGCAGTTCTTC.

The chain carries TRBV4-2 and TRBJ2-1, with a possible D match to TRBD2 (5 bases). Deletions cut 2 bases from V and 10 bases from J, with 12 bases between. Germline CDR1 is LGHNA and CDR2 is YNFKEQ. This CDR3 has 13 amino acids. CDR3 coding DNA: TGTGCCAGCAGCCAAACCTCCGGGGAGGAGCAGTTCTTC. It translates to CASSQTSGEEQFF.

A remark on this clone: The junction differs from germline at one of its ends, possibly a read error. The rearrangement joins TRBV30 to TRBJ2-7, with TRBD2 matching over 7 bases. The CDR3 is made up of 11 amino acids. Germline CDR1 and CDR2: GTSNPN and SVGIG (reference sequence). This chain's CDR3 is CAWSVGREPLF. Written as DNA, the CDR3 is TGTGCCTGGAGTGTTGGGCGGGAGCCTCTTTTC.

This clone was observed a handful of times. The rearrangement joins TRBV7-2 to TRBJ1-4; TRBD1 matches 7 bases. Germline loops: CDR1 SGHTA, CDR2 FQGNSA. V lost 5 bases and J lost 2; bases outside the gene matches: 2. The CDR3 spans 14 residues. CDR3 sequence: CASSLTGTNEKLFF. CDR3 sequence (DNA): TGTGCCAGCAGCCTGACAGGGACTAATGAAAAACTGTTTTTT.

This clone has a handful of counts. Written as DNA, the CDR3 is TGCGCCAGCAGCTTGGTTGCGGGACCCCGCGATGAGCAGTTCTTC. As protein: CASSLVAGPRDEQFF. The chain links TRBV5-1 to TRBJ2-1; D possibly corresponds to TRBD2 (6 bases). The V end lost 0 bases, the J end lost 8 bases, and 15 bases lay between the germline ends. Per the germline V gene, CDR1 is SGHRS and CDR2 is YFSETQ. CDR3 length: 15 amino acids.

This clone was found a few times. The junction departs from germline at one end; a sequencing error may be responsible. V usage is TRBV11-1 and J usage is TRBJ2-7; 10 nucleotides align to TRBD1. CDR1 and CDR2 (germline): SGHAT, FQDESV (reference sequence). The CDR3 has 14 amino acids. The CDR3 nucleotides read TGTGCCAGCAGCTTGACAGGGGGCTCCCACGAGCAGTACTTC. It translates to CASSLTGGSHEQYF.

The rearrangement uses TRBV27 and TRBJ2-7; D is possibly TRBD1 (5 bases). CDR3 length equals 15 residues. Between the trimmed V and J ends, which lost 2 bases and 2 bases, there was a span of 13 bases. Germline CDR1 reads MNHEY; CDR2 reads SMNVEV (reference sequence). Written as DNA, the CDR3 is TGTGCCAGCAGTTTAGCAGTCCCAGGGCCCTACGAGCAGTACTTC. Translated, it gives CASSLAVPGPYEQYF.

In its sample, this clone was seen a few times. This chain uses TRBV5-1 with TRBJ1-1, with D possibly being TRBD1 (6 bases). The CDR3 is made up of 16 amino acids. V gave up 4 bases and J gave up 1 base, with 17 bases separating them. Germline CDR1 and CDR2: SGHRS and YFSETQ. The CDR3 region is CASSEFRGGENTEAFF. Here the CDR3 DNA reads TGCGCCAGCAGCGAATTCAGGGGAGGGGAGAACACTGAAGCTTTCTTT.

This clone occurred a few times. The chain employs TRBV4-3 and TRBJ2-1; D is possibly TRBD2 (5 bases). This CDR3 is built from 16 residues. Trimming shortened V by 4 bases and J by 6 bases, and 19 bases separated the two germline ends. CDR1 is LGHNA, CDR2 YSLEER, per germline. CDR3 nucleotide sequence: TGCGCCAGCAGCCCGAGAACCAAGGGAGTCTTCAATGAGCAGTTCTTC. This encodes CASSPRTKGVFNEQFF.

This clone was counted once. Other DNA sequences in this sample translate to the same CDR3. This chain connects TRBV27 to TRBJ2-1; 14 bases are shared with TRBD2. Germline V lookup: CDR1 MNHEY, CDR2 SMNVEV (reference sequence). J was trimmed by 6 bases and V by 5 bases; bases with no gene match: 6. The CDR3 totals 16 residues. CDR3 DNA: TGTGCCAGCAGTCCCCGACTAGCGGGAGGGCCCAATGAGCAGTTCTTC. Protein sequence: CASSPRLAGGPNEQFF.

The chain employs TRBV5-6 and TRBJ1-2; 9 bases agree with TRBD1. The CDR3 has 18 amino acids. CDR1 and CDR2 from the germline V gene are SGHDT and YYEEEE. V lost 2 bases, J lost 2 bases, and 13 bases stayed unmatched. CDR3 nucleotides: TGTGCCAGCAGCTTCTTACAGGGGGCATTGGAAAGAAACTATGGCTACACCTTC. This translates into CASSFLQGALERNYGYTF.

V is TRBV5-1 and J is TRBJ1-1; a possible D gene is TRBD1 (5 bases). V shed 0 bases and J shed 3 bases, with 15 bases lying between them. This CDR3 region has 16 residues. Germline loops: CDR1 SGHRS, CDR2 YFSETQ. CDR3 coding DNA: TGCGCCAGCAGCTTGGGGCAGGGAATGTCGGACACTGAAGCTTTCTTT. It encodes CASSLGQGMSDTEAFF.

This clone was counted only a few times. The J gene is TRBJ2-1, the V gene TRBV29-1; tentatively, D is TRBD1 (5 bases). Germline CDR1 SQVTM, CDR2 ANQGSEA. The CDR3 loop spans 12 amino acids. V gave up 5 bases and J gave up 4 bases, with 9 bases separating them. CDR3 sequence reads: CSVQTEYNEQFF. CDR3 sequence (DNA): TGCAGCGTTCAGACAGAATACAATGAGCAGTTCTTC.

The genes are TRBV10-2 and TRBJ1-1; 10 bases align to TRBD1. Germline-derived CDR1 and CDR2 are WSHSY and SAAADI. V shed 3 bases and J 7 bases; nucleotides not matched to a gene: 8. The CDR3 extends over 15 amino acids. This chain's CDR3 is CASSDWGTGEFEAFF. The CDR3 DNA is TGCGCCAGCAGTGATTGGGGGACAGGGGAATTTGAAGCTTTCTTT.

V and J are TRBV9 and TRBJ2-3, with TRBD2 identical over 9 bases. The junction had 6 bases not matched to a gene; V was cut back by 3 bases and J by 1 base. Germline V gene lookup returns CDR1 SGDLS and CDR2 YYNGEE. The CDR3 extends over 16 amino acids. The CDR3 coding sequence is TGTGCCAGCAGCGCGTATAGCGGGAGCGGCACAGATACGCAGTATTTT. This translates into CASSAYSGSGTDTQYF.

The rearrangement joins TRBV7-9 to TRBJ2-3, with D uncertain. CDR1 and CDR2 from the germline V gene are SEHNR and FQNEAQ (reference sequence). CDR3 length equals 13 residues. V was shortened by 5 bases and J by 3 bases, with 9 bases between the two germline ends. The CDR3 loop is CASSTLETDTQYF. The CDR3 DNA reads as TGTGCCAGCAGCACCCTAGAGACAGATACGCAGTATTTT.

This clone has just a few counts. This rearrangement joins TRBV7-9 to TRBJ2-7; 8 nucleotides match TRBD2. Trimming removed 2 bases from V and 4 bases from J; junction bases left unmatched: 4. The germline V gene has CDR1 SEHNR and CDR2 FQNEAQ (reference sequence). The CDR3 runs to 14 residues. CDR3 residues: CASSLREGLYEQYF. The DNA for the CDR3 is TGTGCCAGCAGCTTACGGGAGGGCCTGTACGAGCAGTACTTC.

V gene TRBV9 combines with J gene TRBJ2-1; D is ambiguous. In germline, CDR1 is SGDLS, CDR2 YYNGEE. V lost 2 bases to trimming and J lost 10 bases, with 10 bases between them. The CDR3 covers 12 residues. The CDR3 sequence is CASSVYFGEQFF. The DNA for the CDR3 is TGTGCCAGCAGCGTTTATTTCGGGGAGCAGTTCTTC.

The chain combines TRBV5-4 with TRBJ2-5; 9 nucleotides agree with TRBD1. This CDR3 spans 17 amino acids. CDR1 SGHNT and CDR2 YYREEE come from the germline V gene (reference sequence). Trimming removed 3 bases from V and 4 bases from J; junction bases left unmatched: 13. CDR3 protein: CASSSPTGTGLTETQYF. The CDR3 bases are TGTGCCAGCAGCTCCCCGACCGGGACAGGGTTGACAGAGACCCAGTACTTC. The full variable domain, completed using reference TRBV5-4 and TRBJ2-5, is ETGVTQSPTHLIKTRGQQVTLRCSSQSGHNTVSWYQQALGQGPQFIFQYYREEENGRGNFPPRFSGLQFPNYSSELNVNALELDDSALYLCASSSPTGTGLTETQYFGPGTRLLVL.

The chain employs TRBV28 and TRBJ1-2, with 8 nucleotides matching TRBD1. V lost 2 bases to trimming and J lost 6 bases; unmatched junction nucleotides: 8. Germline values: CDR1 MDHEN, CDR2 SYDVKM. This CDR3 region has 15 residues. This chain's CDR3 is CASSLAPEQGDGYTF. The CDR3 nucleotides read TGTGCCAGCAGTTTAGCCCCGGAACAGGGGGATGGCTACACCTTC.

The table lists this clone with a few counts. The chain recombines TRBV7-2 with TRBJ2-1; D perhaps matches TRBD2 (6 bases). Between the trimmed V and J ends, which lost 5 bases and 9 bases, there was a span of 14 bases. CDR1 is SGHTA and CDR2 is FQGNSA in the germline V gene. This CDR3 is 13 amino acids long. The CDR3 here is CASSPGLLVEQFF. The CDR3 nucleotides are TGTGCCAGCAGCCCGGGACTGCTGGTTGAGCAGTTCTTC.